Listed below are T cell receptor beta chains from one sample, sequenced in a study of vaccination and CD4 T cells after COVID-19. These receptors' antigens are unknown. TCRdb re-called the PCR reads with MiXCR, one entry per CDR3 protein. The repertoire holds about 6,300 distinct CDR3 sequences, around 68% seen once, with roughly half in the top ten. The specimen sequenced was CD4+ T cells from blood, cultured in vitro. The receptor set was obtained from a human donor who had recovered from COVID-19. The CDR3 runs from the conserved cysteine through the conserved F or W. The D gene is left open where the match is weak. Expanded clones get a size class; other rows say once, few or many, or leave the size out.

CDR3 length: 16; D gene: NA; clone size: NA; V gene: TRBV6-1; J gene: TRBJ1-5; CDR3 protein: CASSVGVALDSQPQHF; CDR3 DNA: TGTGCCAGCAGTGTGGGGGTCGCCTTAGACAGTCAGCCCCAGCATTTT
CDR3 length: 16; D gene: TRBD1; clone size: NA; V gene: TRBV7-2; J gene: TRBJ2-1; CDR3 protein: CASSREGTAPYNEQFF; CDR3 DNA: TGTGCCAGCAGCCGAGAGGGGACAGCCCCCTACAATGAGCAGTTCTTC
CDR3 length: 13; D gene: TRBD1; clone size: few; V gene: TRBV7-2; J gene: TRBJ2-7; CDR3 protein: CASRDRVIGEQYF; CDR3 DNA: TGTGCCAGCAGAGACAGGGTAATCGGGGAGCAGTACTTC
CDR3 length: 16; D gene: NA; clone size: few; V gene: TRBV27; J gene: TRBJ2-3; CDR3 protein: CASSNYRELSTDTQYF; CDR3 DNA: TGTGCCAGCAGTAACTACAGGGAATTGAGCACAGATACGCAGTATTTT
CDR3 length: 17; D gene: TRBD1; clone size: NA; V gene: TRBV11-1; J gene: TRBJ2-5; CDR3 protein: CASSLGGGTGLRETQYF; CDR3 DNA: TGTGCCAGCAGCTTAGGCGGAGGGACAGGGTTGCGAGAGACCCAGTACTTC
CDR3 length: 16; D gene: NA; clone size: NA; V gene: TRBV21-1; J gene: TRBJ2-7; CDR3 protein: CASTTPTSGRSYEQYF; CDR3 DNA: TGTGCCAGCACTACGCCCACTAGCGGAAGATCCTACGAGCAGTACTTC
CDR3 length: 15; D gene: NA; clone size: medium-sized; V gene: TRBV10-3; J gene: TRBJ1-6; CDR3 protein: CAITSGAQGKSPLHF; CDR3 DNA: TGTGCCATCACCTCAGGTGCCCAGGGGAAATCACCCCTCCACTTT
CDR3 length: 16; D gene: TRBD2; clone size: NA; V gene: TRBV20-1; J gene: TRBJ2-7; CDR3 protein: CSAMTSGRARIYEQYF; CDR3 DNA: TGCAGTGCGATGACTAGCGGGAGGGCCAGAATCTACGAGCAGTACTTC
CDR3 length: 14; D gene: NA; clone size: NA; V gene: TRBV7-9; J gene: TRBJ1-1; CDR3 protein: CASSLVASNTEAFF; CDR3 DNA: TGTGCCAGCAGCTTAGTGGCCTCAAACACTGAAGCTTTCTTT
CDR3 length: 16; D gene: TRBD2; clone size: few; V gene: TRBV20-1; J gene: TRBJ2-2; CDR3 protein: CSARDTREGPTGELFF; CDR3 DNA: TGCAGTGCTAGAGATACCCGGGAGGGCCCCACCGGGGAGCTGTTTTTT
CDR3 length: 13; D gene: TRBD1; clone size: few; V gene: TRBV25-1; J gene: TRBJ2-5; CDR3 protein: CASTQGGRETQYF; CDR3 DNA: TGTGCCAGCACTCAAGGGGGCAGGGAGACCCAGTACTTC
CDR3 length: 13; D gene: NA; clone size: once; V gene: TRBV7-3; J gene: TRBJ1-1; CDR3 protein: CASSFSTYTEAFF; CDR3 DNA: TGTGCCAGCAGCTTCTCAACGTACACTGAAGCTTTCTTT
CDR3 length: 15; D gene: NA; clone size: few; V gene: TRBV20-1; J gene: TRBJ1-2; CDR3 protein: CSARDPRTGPHGYTF; CDR3 DNA: TGCAGTGCTAGAGACCCGCGGACGGGCCCCCATGGCTACACCTTC
CDR3 length: 14; D gene: TRBD2; clone size: NA; V gene: TRBV6-1; J gene: TRBJ2-5; CDR3 protein: CASSGPGLGETQYF; CDR3 DNA: TGTGCCAGCAGTGGGCCGGGACTAGGAGAGACCCAGTACTTC
CDR3 length: 13; D gene: NA; clone size: NA; V gene: TRBV9; J gene: TRBJ1-2; CDR3 protein: CASSADRRGGYTF; CDR3 DNA: TGTGCCAGCAGCGCCGACAGGAGGGGTGGCTACACCTTC
CDR3 length: 14; D gene: TRBD2; clone size: large; V gene: TRBV7-7; J gene: TRBJ2-5; CDR3 protein: CASSFAGGAGTQYF; CDR3 DNA: TGTGCTAGCAGCTTTGCCGGGGGGGCCGGGACCCAGTACTTC
CDR3 length: 17; D gene: TRBD2; clone size: NA; V gene: TRBV4-2; J gene: TRBJ2-5; CDR3 protein: CASSHPVGTSGTETQYF; CDR3 DNA: TGTGCCAGCAGCCACCCGGTCGGGACTAGCGGGACGGAGACCCAGTACTTC
CDR3 length: 15; D gene: NA; clone size: NA; V gene: TRBV30; J gene: TRBJ2-1; CDR3 protein: CAWSEGVAPVNEQFF; CDR3 DNA: TGTGCCTGGAGTGAGGGGGTAGCCCCGGTCAATGAGCAGTTCTTC
CDR3 length: 14; D gene: NA; clone size: NA; V gene: TRBV7-6; J gene: TRBJ2-3; CDR3 protein: CASSLVSYTDTQYF; CDR3 DNA: TGTGCCAGCAGCTTGGTCAGCTACACAGATACGCAGTATTTT
CDR3 length: 15; D gene: TRBD2; clone size: NA; V gene: TRBV20-1; J gene: TRBJ2-1; CDR3 protein: CSARLAGGPGNEQFF; CDR3 DNA: TGCAGTGCACGACTAGCGGGAGGGCCGGGTAATGAGCAGTTCTTC
CDR3 length: 15; D gene: TRBD2; clone size: NA; V gene: TRBV9; J gene: TRBJ2-3; CDR3 protein: CASSDASGSSDTQYF; CDR3 DNA: TGTGCCAGCAGCGACGCTAGCGGGAGCTCGGATACGCAGTATTTT
CDR3 length: 16; D gene: TRBD1; clone size: NA; V gene: TRBV4-3; J gene: TRBJ1-2; CDR3 protein: CASSRHRGFPLYGYTF; CDR3 DNA: TGCGCCAGCAGCCGACACAGGGGGTTCCCCCTCTATGGCTACACCTTC
CDR3 length: 14; D gene: NA; clone size: NA; V gene: TRBV6-1; J gene: TRBJ2-1; CDR3 protein: CASTRVGAYNEQFF; CDR3 DNA: TGTGCCAGCACCCGGGTGGGAGCCTACAATGAGCAGTTCTTC
CDR3 length: 15; D gene: NA; clone size: NA; V gene: TRBV10-3; J gene: TRBJ2-5; CDR3 protein: CAISEEGDKKETQYF; CDR3 DNA: TGTGCCATCAGTGAGGAGGGGGATAAGAAGGAGACCCAGTACTTC
CDR3 length: 13; D gene: NA; clone size: NA; V gene: TRBV11-2; J gene: TRBJ2-7; CDR3 protein: CASSLGQNYEQYF; CDR3 DNA: TGTGCCAGCAGCTTAGGACAGAACTACGAGCAGTACTTC
CDR3 length: 15; D gene: NA; clone size: NA; V gene: TRBV11-1; J gene: TRBJ2-7; CDR3 protein: CASSPGLHRVHEQYF; CDR3 DNA: TGTGCCAGCAGCCCGGGTTTACACCGGGTCCACGAGCAGTACTTC
CDR3 length: 12; D gene: NA; clone size: few; V gene: TRBV24-1; J gene: TRBJ1-2; CDR3 protein: CATSDFYYGYTF; CDR3 DNA: TGTGCCACCAGTGATTTCTACTATGGCTACACCTTC
CDR3 length: 13; D gene: NA; clone size: NA; V gene: TRBV12-3/TRBV12-4; J gene: TRBJ2-1; CDR3 protein: CASGRGAYNEQFF; CDR3 DNA: TGTGCCAGCGGTCGAGGGGCTTACAATGAGCAGTTCTTC